A selection of T cell receptor beta chains follows, all from one sample in a study of T cell responses to AZD1222 COVID-19 vaccine. Measured with immunoSEQ multiplex PCR; TCRdb has only the in-frame clones, and not every one. The profile shows around 160,000 clones, under 95% of them singletons. The sample was peripheral blood, taken on day 0 of AZD1222 vaccination. These receptors all come from an adult in good health. CDR3s include the opening cysteine and the closing phenylalanine or tryptophan.

TRBJ2-3 TRBV7-3 CASSLAGSTDTQYF
TRBJ1-1 TRBV11-2 CASSLLTGVGTEAFF
TRBJ2-3 TRBV9 CASQGVSDTQYF
TRBJ1-1 TRBV19 CASSIDLGDLMNTEAFF
TRBJ2-3 TRBV10-3 CAISERHSSDTQYF
TRBJ2-4 TRBV5-1 CASSITGDLGDIQYF
TRBJ1-2 TRBV7-9 CASSLQTGVGYTF
TRBJ2-1 TRBV4-1 CASSQDPAGFNEQFF
TRBJ2-1 TRBV4-2 CASSQGVGILFDEQFF
TRBJ1-5 TRBV12-3/TRBV12-4 CASSPTGYQPQHF
TRBJ1-5 TRBV4-2 CASSQHRSNQPQHF
TRBJ2-7 TRBV7-2 CASSLDATGGYEQYF
TRBJ2-5 TRBV7-8 CASSPTAGPGETQYF
TRBJ2-7 TRBV18 CASSPNDQGASYEQYF
TRBJ1-6 TRBV6-1 CVSSEGRNSPLHF
TRBJ2-1 TRBV27 CASSPRTGDNEQFF
TRBJ2-1 TRBV19 CASSIGPYNEQFF
TRBJ2-5 TRBV21-1 CASSKEGYETQYF
TRBJ2-1 TRBV27 CASSSLLRGKGNEQFF
TRBJ1-5 TRBV2 CASNGVLGQPQHF
TRBJ1-6 TRBV18 CASSPGADNSPLHF
TRBJ1-2 TRBV3-1/TRBV3-2 CASSRGTDGYTF
TRBJ2-2 TRBV6-2/TRBV6-3 CASSYLRQGAGTGELFF
TRBJ1-3 TRBV19 CASSMGRHPSGNTIYF
TRBJ2-1 TRBV5-5 CASSIRGYLNEQFF
TRBJ2-3 TRBV6-5 CASRDYEVGDTQYF
TRBJ1-1 TRBV7-8 CASSFAARNTEAFF
TRBJ1-1 TRBV7-2 CASSPGGGGRKWGTEAFF
TRBJ2-1 TRBV13 CASSPSAGVYNEQFF
TRBJ2-7 TRBV28 CASRSPRISYEQYF
TRBJ1-3 TRBV7-9 CASSLDSGNTIYF
TRBJ2-2 TRBV4-3 CASSLNRDLTGELFF
TRBJ2-7 TRBV2 CASRPGAVYYEQYF
TRBJ2-6 TRBV18 CASSRLNGTGANVLTF
TRBJ1-1 TRBV28 CASSVTGTGAEAFF
TRBJ1-5 TRBV4-3 CASSQPYRGLRNQPQHF
TRBJ2-5 TRBV6-4 CASSDSDWGAVETQYF